This is a list of T cell receptor beta chains from one sample in a study of beta chain features in type 1 diabetes. Libraries were prepared by immunoSEQ multiplex PCR; TCRdb keeps only in-frame clonotypes and omits some of them. Here the sample spans roughly 300,000 clones, around 13% being singletons. The sample comprised central memory CD4+ T cells from blood. These receptors were taken from a man under 40 in good health. CDR3s include the opening cysteine and the closing phenylalanine or tryptophan. Each record gives: J gene, D gene, V gene, clone size, CDR3 DNA, CDR3 protein. The D gene is left open where the match is weak. Rows may omit the clone size; those that give it use once, few, many or a size class.

>TRBJ1-1|-|TRBV9|few
TGTGCCAGCAGCGGATTAAACACTGAAGCTTTCTTT
CASSGLNTEAFF
>TRBJ2-2|-|TRBV5-1|-
TGCGCCAGCCGGGACACCGCGAACACCGGGGAGCTGTTTTTT
CASRDTANTGELFF
>TRBJ2-7|-|TRBV6-5|once
TGTGCCAGCAGTAGACAGTCCGAGGGCGAGCAGTACTTC
CASSRQSEGEQYF
>TRBJ1-1|-|TRBV11-3|once
TGTGCCAGCAGGGTGGGCTCGGGGTTAAAAGAAGCTTTCTTT
CASRVGSGLKEAFF
>TRBJ2-1|TRBD2|TRBV6-5|many
TGTGCCAGCAGACTAGCGGGAGCGGGTGAGCAGTTCTTC
CASRLAGAGEQFF
>TRBJ2-4|TRBD1|TRBV28|-
TGTGCCAGCAGTTTACCCCCTTTCACAGGGGTGGCCAAAAACATTCAGTACTTC
CASSLPPFTGVAKNIQYF
>TRBJ1-1|-|TRBV29-1|many
TGCAGCGTGAAGGACAGCCAAGGGGCTTTCTTT
CSVKDSQGAFF
>TRBJ1-2|TRBD1|TRBV29-1|few
TGCAGCGTGGGACAGTTCTCTTCTAACTATGGCTACACCTTC
CSVGQFSSNYGYTF
>TRBJ2-6|-|TRBV2|-
TGTGCCAGCAGTTCATACGTAGGGACGGCAAGCTCTGGGGCCAACGTCCTGACTTTC
CASSSYVGTASSGANVLTF
>TRBJ2-3|-|TRBV28|few
TGTGCCAGCAGGAACACAGGCCACAGCACAGATACGCAGTATTTT
CASRNTGHSTDTQYF
>TRBJ1-6|TRBD1|TRBV5-1|-
TGCGCCAGCAGCTCCGGTACAGGGGGGGGGAATTCACCCCTCCACTTT
CASSSGTGGGNSPLHF
>TRBJ2-3|TRBD2|TRBV20-1|-
TGCAGTACCAAACTAGCGGGAGTTGAGTATTTT
CSTKLAGVEYF
>TRBJ2-2|-|TRBV6-6|-
TGTGCCAGCAGACCTAGCACCGGGGAGCTGTTTTTT
CASRPSTGELFF
>TRBJ2-1|TRBD2|TRBV5-5|few
TGTGCCAGCAGCCTAGCGGGGGGCAACAATGAGCAGTTCTTC
CASSLAGGNNEQFF
>TRBJ2-3|-|TRBV27|-
TGTGCCAGCAGACAGGGCTGGCGGGACCCTAGCACAGATACGCAGTATTTT
CASRQGWRDPSTDTQYF
>TRBJ2-3|TRBD1|TRBV18|-
TGTGCCAGCTCCGGACAGGGGTCAGATACGCAGTATTTT
CASSGQGSDTQYF
>TRBJ2-5|TRBD2|TRBV13|-
TGTGCCAGCAGCTTTATAACTAGCGGACACGAAGAGACCCAGTACTTC
CASSFITSGHEETQYF
>TRBJ1-1|-|TRBV7-9|few
TGTGCCAGCAGACTAGGGACAACGGACACTGAAGCTTTCTTT
CASRLGTTDTEAFF
>TRBJ2-1|TRBD1|TRBV7-2|many
TGTGCCAGCAGCTTGGACAGGAGATCGGTGGAGTTCTTC
CASSLDRRSVEFF
>TRBJ2-5|-|TRBV19|few
TGTGCCAGGGCACTGGGGACCCAGTACTTC
CARALGTQYF
>TRBJ1-5|-|TRBV2|-
TGTGCCAGCAGTGCCAGTCCAGGGAGCAATCAGCCCCAGCATTTT
CASSASPGSNQPQHF
>TRBJ1-1|-|TRBV27|few
TGTGCCACCCGGGTCCTCTCGGGTGGGAACACTGAAGCTTTCTTT
CATRVLSGGNTEAFF
>TRBJ2-1|TRBD2|TRBV4-1|-
TGCGCCAGCAGCCAAGATCGAACTAGCGGGGGGTTGATCAATGAGCAGTTCTTC
CASSQDRTSGGLINEQFF
>TRBJ2-7|-|TRBV7-2|few
TGTGCCAGCAGCGTGATAAACACCTCCCGGGACGAGCAGTACTTC
CASSVINTSRDEQYF
>TRBJ2-2|TRBD2|TRBV7-3|few
TGTGCCAGCAGGCGGCAGGGAGGGACCGGGGAGCTGTTTTTT
CASRRQGGTGELFF
>TRBJ2-1|TRBD2|TRBV7-8|few
TGTGCCAGCACCCCTAAGACTAGCAGCTCCTACAATGAGCAGTTCTTC
CASTPKTSSSYNEQFF